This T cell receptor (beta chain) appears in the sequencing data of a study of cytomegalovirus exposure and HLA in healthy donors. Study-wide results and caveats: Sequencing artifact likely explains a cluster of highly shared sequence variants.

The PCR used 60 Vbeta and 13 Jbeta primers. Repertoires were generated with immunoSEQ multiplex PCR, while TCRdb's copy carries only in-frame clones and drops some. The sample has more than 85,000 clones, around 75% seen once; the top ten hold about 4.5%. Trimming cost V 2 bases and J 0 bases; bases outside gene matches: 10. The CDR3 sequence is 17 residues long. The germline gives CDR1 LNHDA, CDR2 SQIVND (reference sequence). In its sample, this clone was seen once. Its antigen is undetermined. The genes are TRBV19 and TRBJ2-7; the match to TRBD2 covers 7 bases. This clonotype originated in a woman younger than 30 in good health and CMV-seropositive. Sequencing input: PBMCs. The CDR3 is CASSIRGLLADSYEQYF. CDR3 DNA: TGTGCCAGTAGTATAAGGGGACTACTAGCCGACTCCTACGAGCAGTACTTC.